Presented here are 19 T cell receptor beta chains from one specimen sequenced in a study of cytomegalovirus exposure and HLA in healthy donors (dated by TCRdb to about 2017). Libraries were prepared through the immunoSEQ multiplex PCR assay. The multiplex PCR relied on a mix of 60 forward primers for TCR Vbeta segments and 13 reverse primers for TCR Jbeta segments. TCRdb re-hosts the immuneACCESS table, in-frame sequences only. Its copies lack some clones; in the studies checked, an unresolved V gene accounts for under half of them, and the cause for the rest is not known. This sample has some 100,000 clones in its table, and 74% of those were observed once. The ten largest clonotypes hold more than 2% of the sample. Specimen: PBMCs. These receptors were obtained from a human donor in good health.

V and J are TRBV5-5 and TRBJ1-4, with D hard to call. This CDR3 region has 14 residues. Germline CDR1 reads SGHKS; CDR2 reads YYEKEE (reference sequence). V was pared by 6 bases and J by 3 bases, with 12 bases between. The CDR3 spells CASKKEMANEKLFF. The CDR3 nucleotides read TGTGCCAGCAAGAAAGAGATGGCTAATGAAAAACTGTTTTTT.

CDR3 DNA sequence: TGTGCCAGCAGTTACTCGATACGGGATGGTGCCTATGGCTACACCTTC. Protein product: CASSYSIRDGAYGYTF. The chain has TRBV6-6 and TRBJ1-2; D gene uncertain. Germline V CDR1 and CDR2: MNHNY, SVGAGI (reference sequence). This CDR3 comprises 16 residues. Trimming took off 0 bases at V and 4 bases at J, with 15 bases between the two ends.

This chain uses TRBV4-3 with TRBJ1-1; D call uncertain. Germline V CDR1 and CDR2: LGHNA, YSLEER. The CDR3 sequence is 14 residues long. Deletions cut 1 base from V and 2 bases from J, with 8 bases between. The CDR3 nucleotides are TGCGCCAGCAGCCAAGGAGCCTCAAACACTGAAGCTTTCTTT. Amino acids: CASSQGASNTEAFF.

The chain carries TRBV7-8 and TRBJ2-5; TRBD1 aligns across 10 bases. This CDR3 has 13 amino acids. The germline V gene encodes CDR1 SGHVS and CDR2 FQNEAQ. CDR3 loop: CAADRGFGETQYF. The CDR3 nucleotides read TGTGCTGCGGACAGGGGGTTCGGAGAGACCCAGTACTTC.

The chain carries TRBV7-9 and TRBJ2-3; a weak D match, TRBD2 (5 bases). Germline V gene lookup returns CDR1 SEHNR and CDR2 FQNEAQ (reference sequence). V lost 0 bases and J 0 bases, leaving 10 bases between the germline ends. The CDR3 runs to 16 residues. The DNA for the CDR3 is TGTGCCAGCAGCTTAGCGGGCGGGCACAGCACAGATACGCAGTATTTT. Its protein is CASSLAGGHSTDTQYF. The whole variable domain, filled in from reference TRBV7-9 and TRBJ2-3, reads DTGVSQNPRHKITKRGQNVTFRCDPISEHNRLYWYRQTLGQGPEFLTYFQNEAQLEKSRLLSDRFSAERPKGSFSTLEIQRTEQGDSAMYLCASSLAGGHSTDTQYFGPGTRLTVL.

The chain combines TRBV29-1 with TRBJ2-1; 8 bases agree with TRBD2. Losses at the gene ends were 3 bases for V and 3 bases for J; bases not matched to a gene: 1. This CDR3 spans 13 amino acids. In germline, CDR1 is SQVTM, CDR2 ANQGSEA. The CDR3 is CSVESGSYNEQFF. The CDR3, as DNA: TGCAGCGTTGAGAGCGGGAGCTACAATGAGCAGTTCTTC.

Only a few counts were recorded for this clone. The DNA of the CDR3 is TGCGCCAGCAGCCAGCAGGGGACTAGCAATCAGCCCCAGCATTTT. It yields the protein CASSQQGTSNQPQHF. The V and J genes are TRBV5-1 and TRBJ1-5, with a possible D match to TRBD1 (6 bases). Germline loops: CDR1 SGHRS, CDR2 YFSETQ. V was clipped by 4 bases and J by 0 bases, with 11 bases between them. This CDR3 region has 15 residues.

The chain joins TRBV6-1 to TRBJ1-6, with TRBD1 matching over 10 bases. The CDR3 covers 14 residues. V shed 9 bases, J shed 7 bases, and the junction held 6 bases outside the gene matches. Germline assignment: CDR1 MNHNS and CDR2 SASEGT. Here the CDR3 DNA reads TGTGCCAGTACGGGACAGGGGTGGAATTCACCCCTCCACTTT. Its translation: CASTGQGWNSPLHF.

This clone was picked up one time. The genes are TRBV28 and TRBJ2-7; D call uncertain. Germline V gives CDR1 MDHEN, CDR2 SYDVKM. Trimming took 5 bases from V and 2 from J, leaving 4 bases between them. The CDR3 consists of 11 residues. The CDR3 reads CASSLTYEQYF. The CDR3 bases are TGTGCCAGCAGTCTAACCTACGAGCAGTACTTC.

In DNA form, the CDR3 reads TGTGCCATCAGTGACGGGGGTCAGCCCCAGCATTTT. Amino acids: CAISDGGQPQHF. V is TRBV10-3 and J is TRBJ1-5; D perhaps matches TRBD1 (5 bases). Trimming shortened V by 3 bases and J by 6 bases, and 6 bases separated the two germline ends. The CDR3 consists of 12 residues. Germline CDR1 and CDR2: ENHRY and SYGVKD.

This clone was seen just once. The rearrangement uses TRBV7-6 and TRBJ1-1; no clear D. The CDR3 runs to 16 residues. Trimming left V 1 base short and J 0 bases short, with 12 bases between. Germline lookup yields CDR1 SGHVS and CDR2 FNYEAQ. DNA for the CDR3: TGTGCCAGCAGCTTAGGGTACAAAGCGGTGAACACTGAAGCTTTCTTT. Its protein is CASSLGYKAVNTEAFF. Variable domain in full (rest from reference TRBV7-6 and TRBJ1-1): GAGVSQSPRYKVTKRGQDVALRCDPISGHVSLYWYRQALGQGPEFLTYFNYEAQQDKSGLPNDRFSAERPEGSISTLTIQRTEQRDSAMYRCASSLGYKAVNTEAFFGQGTRLTVV.

This clone was picked up a small number of times. This sequence joins TRBV28 and TRBJ1-2; 9 bases map to TRBD1. After removal of 7 bases from V and 7 bases from J, the junction contained 10 bases not matched to a gene. From germline, CDR1 is MDHEN and CDR2 SYDVKM. This CDR3 spans 14 amino acids. The chain's CDR3 is CASTRGQGGGGYTF. In nucleotides, the CDR3 is TGTGCCAGCACCCGGGGACAGGGTGGGGGTGGCTACACCTTC.

This clone was seen a single time. V usage is TRBV19 and J usage is TRBJ1-5; D might be TRBD1 (6 bases). CDR1 and CDR2 (germline): LNHDA, SQIVND (reference sequence). V was shortened by 6 bases and J by 2 bases, with 32 bases between the two germline ends. The CDR3 covers 21 residues. CDR3 sequence reads: CASRSGGRGAGELGRNQPQHF. CDR3 sequence (DNA): TGTGCCAGTAGGAGCGGGGGTCGGGGGGCCGGGGAATTGGGTCGCAATCAGCCCCAGCATTTT.

This clone was detected a few times. The chain is built from TRBV5-1 and TRBJ1-6; D may be TRBD1 (5 bases). Germline V gene data show CDR1 as SGHRS and CDR2 as YFSETQ. CDR3 length: 14 amino acids. The V gene lost 4 bases and the J gene lost 7 bases, with 12 bases spanning the gap. The CDR3 DNA is TGCGCCAGCAGCCAGACCCAGGGCAATTCACCCCTCCACTTT. Translation: CASSQTQGNSPLHF.

This clone was observed a single time. The gene calls are TRBV10-1 and TRBJ2-2; a weak D match, TRBD2 (5 bases). This CDR3 spans 16 amino acids. Trimming stripped 0 bases from V and 0 bases from J, with 8 bases between. The germline gives CDR1 WNHNN, CDR2 SYGVQD (reference sequence). The CDR3 bases are TGCGCCAGCAGTGAGTCTGTGGGAGCGAACACCGGGGAGCTGTTTTTT. It yields the protein CASSESVGANTGELFF.

The J gene is TRBJ2-3, the V gene TRBV6-1, with 11 bases lining up with TRBD1. The V and J ends lost 6 bases and 2 bases, in that order; junction bases with no gene match: 4. The CDR3 has 15 amino acids. Germline V gives CDR1 MNHNS, CDR2 SASEGT. CDR3 sequence reads: CASRADRGLTDTQYF. For the CDR3, the DNA is TGTGCCAGCAGAGCGGACAGGGGGCTCACAGATACGCAGTATTTT.

The rearrangement uses TRBV15 and TRBJ1-5; TRBD1 matches 9 bases. Trimming removed 0 bases from V and 0 bases from J; junction bases left unmatched: 18. Germline CDR1 and CDR2: LNHNV and YYDKDF (reference sequence). The CDR3 is 22 residues long. The CDR3 coding sequence is TGTGCCACCAGCAGAGACCCTTTACGCCGGGACAGGGTACCCTTTAGCAATCAGCCCCAGCATTTT. It encodes CATSRDPLRRDRVPFSNQPQHF.

This clone was seen more than once but under ten times. V and J are TRBV10-1 and TRBJ2-1; a weak D match, TRBD2 (6 bases). Trimming shortened V by 4 bases and J by 9 bases, and 16 bases separated the two germline ends. This CDR3 region has 14 residues. Germline-derived CDR1 and CDR2 are WNHNN and SYGVQD (reference sequence). The DNA of the CDR3 is TGCGCCAGCAGTGCTTCGGGGGACCTCGGTGAGCAGTTCTTC. Translating gives CASSASGDLGEQFF.

This chain joins TRBV29-1 and TRBJ2-3, with D possibly matching TRBD1 (6 bases). Trimming took off 6 bases at V and 2 bases at J, with 15 bases between the two ends. The CDR3 is 14 residues long. The germline gives CDR1 SQVTM, CDR2 ANQGSEA. The CDR3: CSVRNRVPTDTQYF. The DNA of the CDR3 is TGCAGCGTCAGGAACAGGGTTCCCACAGATACGCAGTATTTT.